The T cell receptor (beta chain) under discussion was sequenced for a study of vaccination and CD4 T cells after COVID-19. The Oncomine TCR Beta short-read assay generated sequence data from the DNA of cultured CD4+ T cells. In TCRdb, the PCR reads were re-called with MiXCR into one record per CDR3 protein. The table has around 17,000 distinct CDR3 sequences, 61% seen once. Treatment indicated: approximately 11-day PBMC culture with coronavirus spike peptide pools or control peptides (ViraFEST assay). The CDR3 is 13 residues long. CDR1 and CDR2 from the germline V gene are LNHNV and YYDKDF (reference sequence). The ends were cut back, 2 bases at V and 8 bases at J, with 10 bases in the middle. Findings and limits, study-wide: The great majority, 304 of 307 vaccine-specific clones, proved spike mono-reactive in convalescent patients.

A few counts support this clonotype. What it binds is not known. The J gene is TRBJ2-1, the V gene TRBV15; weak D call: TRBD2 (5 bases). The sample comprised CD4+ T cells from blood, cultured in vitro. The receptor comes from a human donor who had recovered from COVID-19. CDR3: CATSRLAGYEQFF. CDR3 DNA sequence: TGTGCCACCAGCAGACTAGCCGGGTATGAGCAGTTCTTC. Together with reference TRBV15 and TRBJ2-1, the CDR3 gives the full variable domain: DAMVIQNPRYQVTQFGKPVTLSCSQTLNHNVMYWYQQKSSQAPKLLFHYYDKDFNNEADTPDNFQSRRPNTSFCFLDIRSPGLGDTAMYLCATSRLAGYEQFFGPGTRLTVL.